This paragraph covers one TCR beta chain sequence. A single record per CDR3 protein comes from TCRdb applying MiXCR to the RT-PCR reads. The sample has almost 700,000 distinct CDR3 sequences; around 14% are singletons. Germline trimming cut 6 bases from V and 5 bases from J; bases unmatched to any gene: 18. This CDR3 is built from 19 residues. Germline V gene data show CDR1 as DFQATT and CDR2 as SNEGSKA (reference sequence). Sample: memory CD4+ T cells from blood. The TCR was taken from a female donor in good health, serving as a healthy control. This chain joins TRBV20-1 and TRBJ2-1; 14 bases match TRBD2. The CDR3 protein is CSAHLAGLAGVAADNEQFF. CDR3 nucleotides: TGCAGTGCCCATTTAGCGGGACTAGCGGGAGTCGCCGCTGACAATGAGCAGTTCTTC.